The 2 T cell receptor beta chains below come from one sample, sequenced in a study of beta chain features in type 1 diabetes. Their antigens are not known. The study reverse transcribed the entire isolated RNA, so it sequenced expressed TCRB transcripts. This table comes from immunoSEQ multiplex PCR, and its TCRdb copy is limited to in-frame clones, with some not included. Among some 290,000 clones listed, roughly 13% were seen once. The study, taken as a whole, reports: Within each of all four CD4+ subsets, Type 1 diabetes patients had TCRB CDR3s that were moderately but significantly shorter.

The sequenced sample was naive CD4+ T cells from blood. These receptors came from a man aged 30-40 years with type 1 diabetes.

This clone has just a few counts. V gene TRBV7-9 combines with J gene TRBJ2-1, with no clear D. The germline V and J ends were trimmed by 2 bases and 0 bases, with 8 bases remaining between them. CDR3 length: 15 residues. CDR1 SEHNR and CDR2 FQNEAQ come from the germline V gene (reference sequence). The CDR3 DNA reads TGTGCCAGCAGCTTATACGAGAGCTCCTACAATGAGCAGTTCTTC. Protein: CASSLYESSYNEQFF.

The chain couples TRBV27 to TRBJ2-7; no reliable D call. V shed 3 bases and J shed 0 bases, with 9 bases lying between them. Germline CDR1 MNHEY, CDR2 SMNVEV (reference sequence). The CDR3 runs to 14 residues. The CDR3 DNA reads TGTGCCAGCAGTTTCCGAGCGAGCTCCTACGAGCAGTACTTC. It encodes CASSFRASSYEQYF.